Described below is a single T cell receptor beta chain sequence and its context. This clonotype appeared many times. Its antigen has not been determined. Base-call qualities are not available, and no considerably larger clone is one nucleotide away. The sample originates from a study of regulatory T cells in long-lasting Graves disease (dated by TCRdb to about 2021). In the study overall: Antithyroid drugs had been taken for less than 3 months by newly diagnosed Graves' disease patients. This study used TCR sequencing and RNA sequencing of peripheral blood to compare persistent Graves' disease patients against newly diagnosed Graves' disease patients. The study was conducted in China and was registered as a clinical trial. TCR sequencing covered around 13 persistent and roughly 20 newly diagnosed Graves' disease patients, some 35 samples in total. Study-wide conclusions, independent of this receptor: TRBV28, TRBJ1-2 and TRBJ2-5 were preferentially used in persistent disease, while TRBV20-1 and TRBJ2-1 were favored in newly diagnosed disease. The authors acknowledged the small sample size as a limitation that may reduce accuracy. Patients with persistent disease shared more public clonotypes (approximately 2,500) than newly diagnosed patients did (about 970). Only peripheral blood was studied, because thyroid tissue, the primary lesion, was inaccessible. Sequencing and analysis were limited to the TCR beta chain. Lower TCR Shannon entropy and fewer highly expanded clones were observed in persistent Graves' disease patients than in newly diagnosed patients, which suggested clonal expansion.

Library generation was performed with multiplex PCR. Sequenced using an Illumina HiSeq 4000. iRepertoire HTBI primers and Arm-PCR amplification of CDR3 regions were used to construct TCR beta libraries. Gel purification was performed on PCR products prior to sequencing. As for the authors' bioinformatics: A total of roughly 58 TRBV and under 15 TRBJ segments were identified across samples and were used for gene usage analysis of CDR3 amino acid clonotypes. Filtered high-quality paired reads were merged into contigs using COPE and FqMerger. Contigs were aligned with BLAST to IMGT TRBV, TRBD and TRBJ reference genes, and CDR3 was defined per IMGT. Clonotypes above 0.1% frequency were classified as highly expanded clones. Repertoire diversity was measured by Shannon entropy, and V-J evenness by the Gini coefficient. A clonotype was considered public if more than one individual shared it. Starting from the raw public reads, TCRdb applied fastp trimming at Q25, assembled clones with MiXCR and retained in-frame beta chains. All rows with the same CDR3 protein become a single entry with the most common DNA and genes. TCRdb's processing, not the authors', yielded these V and J calls. In this sample the table shows around 400,000 distinct CDR3 sequences, approximately 16% of which occur a single time. The ten largest clones represent approximately 8% of the sample.

The CDR3 has 14 amino acids, counting the end cysteine and phenylalanine. Here the CDR3 DNA is all that survives: 42 bases in frame from base 1. CDR1 and CDR2 are drawn from the germline V gene (reference sequence): GTSNPN, SVGIG. V is pruned by 3 bases and J by 7 bases, leaving 4 bases of the junction without a gene match. Sample time point, as interpreted from the label and publication: newly diagnosed GD, antithyroid drugs for less than 3 months. For both TCR sequencing and RNA sequencing, RNA was extracted from PBMCs in TRIzol. The diagnosis of Graves' disease followed American Thyroid Association guidelines. Recruitment of patients was carried out at an endocrinology department in Xi'an, China. Each patient gave roughly 10 milliliters of peripheral blood, collected in an EDTA anticoagulant tube. Ficoll Paque Plus density gradient separation was used to isolate PBMCs, and no additional T cell sorting was done. An Agilent 2100 Bioanalyzer and agarose gel were used to assess RNA quality, and a NanoDrop 2000 was used to measure RNA concentration.

The same data also contributed to another study, on T cells in Graves' hyperthyroidism and ophthalmopathy. The second paper states: A patient counted as having stable Graves' hyperthyroidism if no progression to ophthalmopathy occurred over 18 months of follow-up. Hyperthyroidism patients were newly diagnosed, with disease duration under 2 months, and aged 18 to 65 years. Exclusion was applied to patients with uncontrolled infections, other autoimmune diseases, pregnancy or lactation. Diagnoses were based on clinical symptoms, serum thyroxine and TRAb, thyroid ultrasound and orbital computed tomography. A first-round RT-PCR of the TCR CDR3 used the HTBI primer set with the Qiagen OneStep RT-PCR kit. Most expanded thyroid clonotypes (frequency above 0.001) were also detected in blood, suggesting blood repertoires may reflect thyroid immune responses. Ophthalmopathy was separated from stable hyperthyroidism by a 13 V-J signature model, with over 85% sensitivity and roughly 81% specificity obtained in cross-validation and 80%/75% obtained in testing. In validation, the model predicted progression to ophthalmopathy a median of 6.5 months before onset, with about 71% sensitivity and about 72% specificity. TCR V-J signatures able to tell the groups apart were searched for in a discovery cohort of 100 patients, of whom roughly 42 had Graves' ophthalmopathy and 55 to 60 had stable Graves' hyperthyroidism. Prospective prediction of ophthalmopathy was tested in an independent validation cohort consisting of 18 to 20 hyperthyroidism patients and around 17 patients who later progressed to ophthalmopathy. The approximately 100 discovery patients were divided at random into training and test sets in a 7:3 ratio. In six Graves' hyperthyroidism patients, the study also compared T-cell repertoires from thyroid tissue with T-cell repertoires from blood. Once sampling was done, hyperthyroidism patients were given methimazole at a starting dose of 30 mg daily, whereas ophthalmopathy patients were given high-dose intravenous methylprednisolone. The libraries were constructed in a second round of multiplex PCR and then size-selected and purified. Paired-end sequencing of the libraries was performed with 100 bp reads on an Illumina HiSeq2000. Raw data were processed with SOAPnuke, discarding reads with adapters, uncalled bases, mean Phred below 15, or no exact constant-primer or identifier match. COPE v1.2.5 was used to merge the high-quality paired reads, and each unique nucleotide sequence was defined as a clonotype. MiTCR v1.1 was used to align clonotypes to the IMGT TRBV, TRBD and TRBJ reference segments. Analysis was restricted to V-J combinations with a frequency above 0.0001, which covered over 98% of repertoires. The TCS score was defined as the ratio of F50 (clonal expansion) to E x V (chaos), calculated using BLOSUM62-based TCRdist between CDR3 peptides within each V-J. Welch's t-statistics and random forest reduced around 520 V-J features to roughly 13, which were used in a naive Bayes classifier (R e1071). No statistical method was used to set the sample size in advance, and investigators knew the group allocation. The paper reports TCR Vbeta CDR3 sequencing of 130 to 150 peripheral blood samples: around 45 ophthalmopathy, under 80 hyperthyroidism and around 17 progressor patients.

This clonotype originated in a woman in her thirties or forties with Graves disease. Donor details come from another sample of the same person, matched by shared clones. Sequencing used peripheral blood mononuclear cells (PBMCs), obtained at new diagnosis, from a patient treated with antithyroid drugs. The chain joins TRBV30 to TRBJ2-1; 12 nucleotides in the junction match TRBD2. The DNA sequence is given as TGTGCCTGGAGGGAGCTAGCGGGAGGGAATGAGCAGTTCTTC. Its protein reads: CAWRELAGGNEQFF.